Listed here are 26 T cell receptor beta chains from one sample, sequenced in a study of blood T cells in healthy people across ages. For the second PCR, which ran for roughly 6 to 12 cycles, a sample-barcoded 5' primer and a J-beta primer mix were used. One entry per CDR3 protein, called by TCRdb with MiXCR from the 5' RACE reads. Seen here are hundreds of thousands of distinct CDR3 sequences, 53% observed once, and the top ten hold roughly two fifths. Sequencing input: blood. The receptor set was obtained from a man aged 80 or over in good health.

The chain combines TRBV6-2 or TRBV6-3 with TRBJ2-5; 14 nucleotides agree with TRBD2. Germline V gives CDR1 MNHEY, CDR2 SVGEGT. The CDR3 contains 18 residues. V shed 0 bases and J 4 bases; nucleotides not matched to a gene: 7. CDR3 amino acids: CASSYSAGLAGARETQYF. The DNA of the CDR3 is TGTGCCAGCAGTTACTCGGCGGGACTAGCGGGAGCCCGAGAGACCCAGTACTTC.

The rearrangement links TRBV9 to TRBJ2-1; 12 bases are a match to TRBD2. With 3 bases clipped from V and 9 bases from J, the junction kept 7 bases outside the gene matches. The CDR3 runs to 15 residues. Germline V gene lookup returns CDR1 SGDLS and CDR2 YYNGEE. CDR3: CASSAEGLAGSEQFF. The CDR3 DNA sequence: TGTGCCAGCAGCGCCGAGGGACTAGCGGGTAGTGAGCAGTTCTTC. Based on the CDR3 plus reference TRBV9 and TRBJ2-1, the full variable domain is DSGVTQTPKHLITATGQRVTLRCSPRSGDLSVYWYQQSLDQGLQFLIQYYNGEERAKGNILERFSAQQFPDLHSELNLSSLELGDSALYFCASSAEGLAGSEQFFGPGTRLTVL.

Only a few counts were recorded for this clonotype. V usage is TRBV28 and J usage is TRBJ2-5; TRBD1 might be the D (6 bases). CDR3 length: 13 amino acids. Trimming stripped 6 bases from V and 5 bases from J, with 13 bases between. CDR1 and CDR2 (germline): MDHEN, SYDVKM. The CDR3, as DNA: TGTGCCAGCAGCACAGGGAATGGCGAGACCCAGTACTTC. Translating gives CASSTGNGETQYF. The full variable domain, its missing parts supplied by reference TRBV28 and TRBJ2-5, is DVKVTQSSRYLVKRTGEKVFLECVQDMDHENMFWYRQDPGLGLRLIYFSYDVKMKEKGDIPEGYSVSREKKERFSLILESASTNQTSMYLCASSTGNGETQYFGPGTRLLVL.

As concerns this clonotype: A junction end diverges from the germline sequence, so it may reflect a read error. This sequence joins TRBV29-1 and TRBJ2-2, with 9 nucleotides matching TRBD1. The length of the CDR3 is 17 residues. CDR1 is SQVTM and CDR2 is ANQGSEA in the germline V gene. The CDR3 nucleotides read TGCAGCGTCGAAGGGCGGCGAGGGACAGGGAACATCGGGGAGCTGTTTTTT. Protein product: CSVEGRRGTGNIGELFF.

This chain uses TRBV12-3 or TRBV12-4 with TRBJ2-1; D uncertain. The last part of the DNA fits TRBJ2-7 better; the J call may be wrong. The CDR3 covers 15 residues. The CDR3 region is CASSLASAPNNEQYF. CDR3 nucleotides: TGTGCCAGCAGTTTAGCGTCGGCACCCAACAATGAGCAGTACTTC.

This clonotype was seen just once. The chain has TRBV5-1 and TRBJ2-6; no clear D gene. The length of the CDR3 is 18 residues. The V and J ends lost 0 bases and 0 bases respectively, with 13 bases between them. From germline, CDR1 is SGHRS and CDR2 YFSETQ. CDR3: CASSLAADGLSGANVLTF. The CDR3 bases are TGCGCCAGCAGCTTGGCCGCGGACGGCCTCTCTGGGGCCAACGTCCTGACTTTC.

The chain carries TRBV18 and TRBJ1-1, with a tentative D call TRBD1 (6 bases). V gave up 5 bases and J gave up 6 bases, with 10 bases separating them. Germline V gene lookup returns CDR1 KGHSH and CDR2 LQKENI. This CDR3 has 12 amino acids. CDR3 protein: CASSNRAPEAFF. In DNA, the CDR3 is TGTGCCAGCTCAAACAGGGCGCCTGAAGCTTTCTTT.

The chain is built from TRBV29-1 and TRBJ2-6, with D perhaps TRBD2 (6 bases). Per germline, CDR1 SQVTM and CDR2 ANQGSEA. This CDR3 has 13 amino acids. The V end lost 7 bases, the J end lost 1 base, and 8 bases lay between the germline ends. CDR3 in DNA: TGCAGCGCCCGGGAGTCTGGGGCCAACGTCCTGACTTTC. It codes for CSARESGANVLTF.

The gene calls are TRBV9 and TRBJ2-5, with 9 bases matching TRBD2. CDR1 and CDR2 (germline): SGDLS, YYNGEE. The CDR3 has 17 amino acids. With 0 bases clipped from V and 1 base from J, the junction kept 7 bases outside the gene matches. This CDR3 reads CASSVDPAGGLQETQYF. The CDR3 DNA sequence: TGTGCCAGCAGCGTAGATCCAGCGGGAGGTCTCCAAGAGACCCAGTACTTC. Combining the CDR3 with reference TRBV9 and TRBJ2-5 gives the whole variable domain DSGVTQTPKHLITATGQRVTLRCSPRSGDLSVYWYQQSLDQGLQFLIQYYNGEERAKGNILERFSAQQFPDLHSELNLSSLELGDSALYFCASSVDPAGGLQETQYFGPGTRLLVL.

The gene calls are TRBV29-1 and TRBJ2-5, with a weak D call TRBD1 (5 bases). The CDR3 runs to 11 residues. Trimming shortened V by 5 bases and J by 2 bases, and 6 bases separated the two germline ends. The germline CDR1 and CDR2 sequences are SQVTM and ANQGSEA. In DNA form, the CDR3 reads TGCAGCGTTCGACAGCAAGAGACCCAGTACTTC. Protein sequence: CSVRQQETQYF.

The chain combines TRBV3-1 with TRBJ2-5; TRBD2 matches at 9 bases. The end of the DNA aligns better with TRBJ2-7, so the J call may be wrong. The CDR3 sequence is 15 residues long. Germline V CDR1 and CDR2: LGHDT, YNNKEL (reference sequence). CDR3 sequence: CASSSNSGSFSEQYF. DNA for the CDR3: TGTGCCAGCAGCTCTAATAGCGGGAGCTTCTCCGAGCAGTACTTC.

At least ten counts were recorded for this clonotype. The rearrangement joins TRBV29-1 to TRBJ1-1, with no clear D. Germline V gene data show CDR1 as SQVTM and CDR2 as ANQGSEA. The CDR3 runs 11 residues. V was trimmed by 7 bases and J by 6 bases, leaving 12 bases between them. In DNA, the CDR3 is TGCAGCGGAACGAAAGCCCCTGAAGCTTTCTTT. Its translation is CSGTKAPEAFF.

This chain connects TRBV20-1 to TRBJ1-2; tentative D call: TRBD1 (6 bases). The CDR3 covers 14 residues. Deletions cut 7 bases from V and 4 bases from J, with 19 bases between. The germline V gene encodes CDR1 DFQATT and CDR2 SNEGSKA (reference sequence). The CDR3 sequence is CSVASGGRIYGYTF. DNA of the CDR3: TGCAGTGTGGCGAGCGGGGGGCGGATCTATGGCTACACCTTC.

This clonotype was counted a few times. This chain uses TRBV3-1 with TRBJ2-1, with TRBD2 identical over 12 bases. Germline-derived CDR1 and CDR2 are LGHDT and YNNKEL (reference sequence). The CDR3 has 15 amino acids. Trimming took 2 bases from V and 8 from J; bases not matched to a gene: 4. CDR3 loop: CASSQLGTSGHEQFF. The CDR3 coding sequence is TGTGCCAGCAGCCAATTAGGGACTAGCGGGCATGAGCAGTTCTTC.

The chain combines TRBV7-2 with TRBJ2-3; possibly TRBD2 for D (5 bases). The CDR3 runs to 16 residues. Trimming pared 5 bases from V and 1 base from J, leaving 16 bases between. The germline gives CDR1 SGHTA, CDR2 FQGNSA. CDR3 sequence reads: CASSPERRLRTDTQYF. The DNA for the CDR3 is TGTGCCAGCAGCCCTGAGAGGAGGTTACGCACAGATACGCAGTATTTT.

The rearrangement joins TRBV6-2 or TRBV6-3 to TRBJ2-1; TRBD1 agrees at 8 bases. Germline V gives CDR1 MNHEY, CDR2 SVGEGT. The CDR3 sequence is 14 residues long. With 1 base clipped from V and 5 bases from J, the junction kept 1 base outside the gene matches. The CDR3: CASSYLTGDNEQFF. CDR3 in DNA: TGTGCCAGCAGTTACTTGACAGGGGACAATGAGCAGTTCTTC.

The CDR3 coding sequence is TGTGCCATCATGGAGGAGGGGGGGGCGTCTGGCTACACCTTC. Amino acid sequence: CAIMEEGGASGYTF. This chain connects TRBV10-3 to TRBJ1-2, with D perhaps TRBD1 (6 bases). The CDR3 sequence is 14 residues long. The germline V gene has CDR1 ENHRY and CDR2 SYGVKD. V was pared by 7 bases and J by 7 bases, with 19 bases between.

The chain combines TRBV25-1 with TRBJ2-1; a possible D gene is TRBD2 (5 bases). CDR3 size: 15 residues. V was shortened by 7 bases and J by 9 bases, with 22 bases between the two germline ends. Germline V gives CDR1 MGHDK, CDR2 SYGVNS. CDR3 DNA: TGTGCCAGCACCCCGGGCGGGTCACTTTTCAGTGAGCAGTTCTTC. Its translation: CASTPGGSLFSEQFF.

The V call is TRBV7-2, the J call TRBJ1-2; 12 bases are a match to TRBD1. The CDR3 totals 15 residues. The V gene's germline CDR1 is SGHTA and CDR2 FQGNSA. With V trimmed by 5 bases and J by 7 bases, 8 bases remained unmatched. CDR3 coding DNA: TGTGCCAGCAGCATAGAGGGACAGGGGGCGAGTGGCTACACCTTC. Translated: CASSIEGQGASGYTF.

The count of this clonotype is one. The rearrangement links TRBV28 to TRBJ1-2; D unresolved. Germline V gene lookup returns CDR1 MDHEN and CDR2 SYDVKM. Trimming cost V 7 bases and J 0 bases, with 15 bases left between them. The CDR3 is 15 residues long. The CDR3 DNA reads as TGTGCCAGCACCGGACGGCGGCAGGCTAACTATGGCTACACCTTC. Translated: CASTGRRQANYGYTF.

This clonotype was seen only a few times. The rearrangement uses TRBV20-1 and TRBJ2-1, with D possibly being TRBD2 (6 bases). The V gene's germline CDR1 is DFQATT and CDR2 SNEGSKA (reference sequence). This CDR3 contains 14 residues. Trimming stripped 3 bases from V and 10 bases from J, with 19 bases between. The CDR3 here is CSARGGRSSREQFF. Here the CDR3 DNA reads TGCAGTGCTAGGGGTGGGAGGTCCTCCCGGGAGCAGTTCTTC.

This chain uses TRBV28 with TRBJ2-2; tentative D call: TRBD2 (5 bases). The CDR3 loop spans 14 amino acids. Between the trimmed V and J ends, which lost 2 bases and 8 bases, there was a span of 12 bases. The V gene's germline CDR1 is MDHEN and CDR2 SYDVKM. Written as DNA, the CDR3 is TGTGCCAGCAGTTTAGGGCTAGCTCTGGGGGAGCTGTTTTTT. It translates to CASSLGLALGELFF. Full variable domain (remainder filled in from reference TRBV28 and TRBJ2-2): DVKVTQSSRYLVKRTGEKVFLECVQDMDHENMFWYRQDPGLGLRLIYFSYDVKMKEKGDIPEGYSVSREKKERFSLILESASTNQTSMYLCASSLGLALGELFFGEGSRLTVL.

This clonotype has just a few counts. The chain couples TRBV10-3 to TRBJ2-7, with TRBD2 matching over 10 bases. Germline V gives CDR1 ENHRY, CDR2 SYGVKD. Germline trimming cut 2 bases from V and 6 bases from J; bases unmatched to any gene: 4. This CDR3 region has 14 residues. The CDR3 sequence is CAISELAGVVEQYF. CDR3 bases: TGTGCCATCAGTGAGCTAGCGGGAGTCGTCGAGCAGTACTTC.

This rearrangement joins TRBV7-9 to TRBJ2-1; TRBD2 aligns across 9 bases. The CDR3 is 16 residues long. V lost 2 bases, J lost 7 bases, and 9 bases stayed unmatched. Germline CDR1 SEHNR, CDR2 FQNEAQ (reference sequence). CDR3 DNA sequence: TGTGCCAGCAGCTTAAGGCTAGCGGGAACTGTAAATGAGCAGTTCTTC. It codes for CASSLRLAGTVNEQFF.

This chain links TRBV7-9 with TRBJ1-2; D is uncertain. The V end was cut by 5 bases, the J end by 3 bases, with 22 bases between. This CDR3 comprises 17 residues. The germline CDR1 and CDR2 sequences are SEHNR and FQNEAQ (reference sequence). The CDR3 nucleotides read TGTGCCAGCAGCCTATTAGAACTAGGTTCTCTCTACTATGGCTACACCTTC. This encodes CASSLLELGSLYYGYTF.

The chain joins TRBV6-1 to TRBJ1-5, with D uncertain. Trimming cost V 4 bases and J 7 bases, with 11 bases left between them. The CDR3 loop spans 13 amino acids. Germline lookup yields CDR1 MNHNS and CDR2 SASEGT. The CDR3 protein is CASSGGAGQPQHF. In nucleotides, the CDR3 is TGTGCCAGCAGTGGCGGAGCTGGCCAGCCCCAGCATTTT.